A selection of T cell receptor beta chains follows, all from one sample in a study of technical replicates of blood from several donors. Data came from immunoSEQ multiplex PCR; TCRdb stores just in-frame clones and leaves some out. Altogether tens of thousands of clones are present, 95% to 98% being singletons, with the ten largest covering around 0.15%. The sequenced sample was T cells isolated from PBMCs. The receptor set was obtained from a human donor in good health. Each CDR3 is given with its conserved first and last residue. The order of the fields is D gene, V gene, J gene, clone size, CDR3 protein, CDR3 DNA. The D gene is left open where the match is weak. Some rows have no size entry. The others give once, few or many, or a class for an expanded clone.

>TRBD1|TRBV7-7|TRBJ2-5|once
CASSTRDRVGETQYF
TGTGCCAGCAGCACCCGGGACAGGGTAGGAGAGACCCAGTACTTC
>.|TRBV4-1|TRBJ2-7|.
CASSQKNSGPYEQYF
TGCGCCAGCAGCCAAAAGAATAGCGGCCCCTACGAGCAGTACTTC
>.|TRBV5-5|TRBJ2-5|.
CASSLAPRETQYF
TGTGCCAGCAGCTTGGCGCCGAGAGAGACCCAGTACTTC
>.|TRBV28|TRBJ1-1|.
CASSQIRTEAFF
TGTGCCAGCAGTCAGATACGAACTGAAGCTTTCTTT
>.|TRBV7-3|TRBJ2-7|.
CASSPQGGPYEQYF
TGTGCCAGCAGCCCGCAGGGGGGACCTTACGAGCAGTACTTC
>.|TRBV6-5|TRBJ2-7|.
CASSSGTSPHYEQYF
TGTGCCAGCAGCTCCGGAACTAGTCCCCACTACGAGCAGTACTTC
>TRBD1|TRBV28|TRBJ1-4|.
CASSLPGTGARGEKLFF
TGTGCCAGCAGTCTCCCCGGGACAGGGGCTAGGGGTGAAAAACTGTTTTTT
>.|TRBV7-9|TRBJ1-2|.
CASSPYRVIETNYGYTF
TGTGCCAGCAGCCCATACAGGGTTATTGAAACTAACTATGGCTACACCTTC
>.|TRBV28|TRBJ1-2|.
CASSLSALRDGYTF
TGTGCCAGCAGTTTATCCGCTCTCAGGGATGGCTACACCTTC
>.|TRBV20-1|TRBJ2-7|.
CSARVGVEQYF
TGCAGTGCTAGGGTAGGGGTCGAGCAGTACTTC
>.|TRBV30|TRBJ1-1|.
CAWEEGLNTEAFF
TGTGCCTGGGAGGAGGGCCTGAACACTGAAGCTTTCTTT
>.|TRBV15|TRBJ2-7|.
CATRENPSYEQYF
TGTGCCACGAGGGAGAACCCATCTTACGAGCAGTACTTC
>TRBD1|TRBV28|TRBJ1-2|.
CASSFLGTGYNSGYTF
TGTGCCAGCAGTTTTCTTGGGACAGGGTATAACAGTGGCTACACCTTC
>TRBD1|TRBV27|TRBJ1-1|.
CASSETGIPEAFF
TGTGCCAGCAGCGAGACAGGGATCCCTGAAGCTTTCTTT
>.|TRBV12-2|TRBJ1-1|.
CASRLEGDRDQMNTEAFF
TGTGCAAGTCGCTTAGAGGGGGACAGGGACCAGATGAACACTGAAGCTTTCTTT
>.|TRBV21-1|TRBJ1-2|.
CASSKAHHRFVYGYTF
TGTGCCAGCAGCAAAGCGCACCACAGGTTCGTCTATGGCTACACCTTC
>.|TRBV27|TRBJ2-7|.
CASRLFITGEEYF
TGTGCCAGCAGATTGTTTATCACAGGGGAGGAGTACTTC
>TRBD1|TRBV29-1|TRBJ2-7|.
CSVEYSDRDNEQYF
TGCAGCGTTGAATATTCGGACAGGGATAACGAGCAGTACTTC
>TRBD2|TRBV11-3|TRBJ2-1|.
CASSFRWTSGEYNEQFF
TGTGCCAGCAGCTTTAGGTGGACTAGCGGGGAATACAATGAGCAGTTCTTC
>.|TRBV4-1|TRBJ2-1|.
CASSQEERVYNEQFF
TGCGCCAGCAGCCAAGAAGAGCGGGTCTACAATGAGCAGTTCTTC
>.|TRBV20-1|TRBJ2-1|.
CSALIAYEQFF
TGCAGTGCTCTCATAGCATATGAGCAGTTCTTC
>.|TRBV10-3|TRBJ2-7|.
CAIGEATDYEQYF
TGTGCCATCGGGGAGGCCACCGACTACGAGCAGTACTTC
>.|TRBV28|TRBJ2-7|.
CASSSHSQGSYEQYF
TGTGCCAGCAGTTCCCATTCACAGGGTTCCTACGAGCAGTACTTC
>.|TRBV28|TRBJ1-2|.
CASLGQSLKIYGYTF
TGTGCCAGCTTGGGGCAGTCGCTCAAGATTTATGGCTACACCTTC
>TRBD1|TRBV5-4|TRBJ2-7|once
CASSFFPRDSTYEQYF
TGTGCCAGCAGCTTCTTCCCTCGGGACAGCACCTACGAGCAGTACTTC
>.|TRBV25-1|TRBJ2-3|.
CASVPGHMGDTQYF
TGTGCCAGCGTTCCGGGACACATGGGAGATACGCAGTATTTT
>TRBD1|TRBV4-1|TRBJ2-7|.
CASSQGTQGDYEQYF
TGCGCCAGCAGCCAAGGCACCCAGGGGGACTACGAGCAGTACTTC
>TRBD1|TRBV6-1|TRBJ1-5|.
CASSERRRTGRFPNQPQHF
TGTGCCAGCAGTGAAAGGCGCCGGACAGGGCGTTTTCCCAATCAGCCCCAGCATTTT
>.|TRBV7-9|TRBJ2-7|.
CASGQSETPYEQYF
TGTGCCAGCGGACAATCGGAGACACCCTACGAGCAGTACTTC
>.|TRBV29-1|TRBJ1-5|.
CSVAAQDSNQPQHF
TGCAGCGTTGCCGCTCAGGATAGCAATCAGCCCCAGCATTTT
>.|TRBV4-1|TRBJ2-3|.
CASRWGSHTYEQYF
TGCGCCAGCAGGTGGGGCAGCCACACCTACGAACAGTATTTT
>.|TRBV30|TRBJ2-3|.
CAFGRTDTQYF
TGTGCTTTTGGCCGCACAGATACGCAGTATTTT
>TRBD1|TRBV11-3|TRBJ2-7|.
CASSLRGQGTPYEQYF
TGTGCCAGCAGCTTGAGGGGACAGGGGACCCCCTACGAGCAGTACTTC
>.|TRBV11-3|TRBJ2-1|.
CASSLEENEQFF
TGTGCCAGCAGCTTAGAGGAGAATGAGCAGTTCTTC
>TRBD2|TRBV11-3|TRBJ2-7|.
CASSGGGSPNYEQYF
TGTGCCAGCAGCGGGGGAGGGAGTCCTAACTACGAGCAGTACTTC
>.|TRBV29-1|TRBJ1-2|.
CSVDSVLNYGYTF
TGCAGCGTTGACAGCGTCTTAAACTATGGCTACACCTTC
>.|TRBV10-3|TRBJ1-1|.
CAISENPGEAFF
TGTGCCATCAGTGAGAATCCAGGTGAAGCTTTCTTT